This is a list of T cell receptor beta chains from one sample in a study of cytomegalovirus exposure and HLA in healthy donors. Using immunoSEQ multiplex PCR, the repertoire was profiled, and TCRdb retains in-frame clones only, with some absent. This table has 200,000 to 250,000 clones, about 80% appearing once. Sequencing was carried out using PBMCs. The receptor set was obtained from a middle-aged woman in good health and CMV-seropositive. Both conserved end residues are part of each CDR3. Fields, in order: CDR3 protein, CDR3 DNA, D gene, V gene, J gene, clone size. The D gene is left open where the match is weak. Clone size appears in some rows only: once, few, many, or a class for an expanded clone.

CDR3: CASRQTGGEKLFF
DNA: TGTGCCAGCAGACAGACAGGTGGTGAAAAACTGTTTTTT
D: NA
V: TRBV6-6
J: TRBJ1-4
size: NA

CDR3: CASSLIEAGGHEQYF
DNA: TGTGCCAGCAGTTTAATTGAAGCGGGAGGCCACGAGCAGTACTTC
D: TRBD2
V: TRBV27
J: TRBJ2-7
size: NA

CDR3: CSALRADTQYF
DNA: TGCAGTGCTCTCCGTGCAGATACGCAGTATTTT
D: NA
V: TRBV20-1
J: TRBJ2-3
size: once

CDR3: CASNLLAGPTMNTEAFF
DNA: TGTGCCAGCAACCTACTAGCAGGCCCCACCATGAACACTGAAGCTTTCTTT
D: NA
V: TRBV11-1
J: TRBJ1-1
size: NA

CDR3: CATQSDSHTGELFF
DNA: TGTGCCACCCAATCTGACAGCCACACCGGGGAGCTGTTTTTT
D: NA
V: TRBV25-1
J: TRBJ2-2
size: NA

CDR3: CATSRDFGPTNKQYF
DNA: TGTGCCACCAGCAGAGATTTTGGGCCTACCAACAAGCAGTACTTC
D: NA
V: TRBV15
J: TRBJ2-7
size: few

CDR3: CALQGGADSPLHF
DNA: TGTGCCCTACAAGGGGGCGCGGATTCCCCCCTCCACTTT
D: TRBD1
V: TRBV28
J: TRBJ1-6
size: NA

CDR3: CASSFKKRPSDEQFF
DNA: TGTGCCAGCAGCTTTAAAAAGCGCCCGAGCGATGAGCAGTTCTTC
D: NA
V: TRBV5-4
J: TRBJ2-1
size: NA

CDR3: CASSKEGGAGQETQYF
DNA: TGTGCCAGCAGCAAAGAGGGCGGGGCGGGGCAAGAGACCCAGTACTTC
D: NA
V: TRBV4-2
J: TRBJ2-5
size: NA

CDR3: CARTGTNTGELFF
DNA: TGTGCCCGAACAGGGACAAACACCGGGGAGCTGTTTTTT
D: NA
V: TRBV30
J: TRBJ2-2
size: NA

CDR3: CASSLAGPWEEKLFF
DNA: TGTGCCAGCAGTTTAGCCGGGCCCTGGGAGGAAAAACTGTTTTTT
D: NA
V: TRBV9
J: TRBJ1-4
size: NA

CDR3: CASSRTAGGGTDTQYF
DNA: TGTGCCAGCAGCCGGACAGCGGGAGGCGGCACAGATACGCAGTATTTT
D: TRBD2
V: TRBV7-9
J: TRBJ2-3
size: once

CDR3: CASSPVKGGSNEKLFF
DNA: TGTGCCAGCAGTCCCGTGAAGGGGGGGTCTAATGAAAAACTGTTTTTT
D: NA
V: TRBV27
J: TRBJ1-4
size: NA

CDR3: CASSRAGETQYF
DNA: TGTGCCAGCAGCCGGGCGGGGGAGACCCAGTACTTC
D: NA
V: TRBV7-9
J: TRBJ2-5
size: NA

CDR3: CASRPTGEHEQFF
DNA: TGTGCCAGCAGACCCACAGGGGAACATGAGCAGTTCTTC
D: TRBD1
V: TRBV6-6
J: TRBJ2-1
size: NA

CDR3: CASSPDRENTEAFF
DNA: TGCGCCAGCAGCCCTGACAGGGAGAACACTGAAGCTTTCTTT
D: TRBD1
V: TRBV5-1
J: TRBJ1-1
size: few

CDR3: CASTRRGPPREQYF
DNA: TGTGCCAGCACCCGTCGAGGGCCTCCACGCGAGCAGTACTTC
D: NA
V: TRBV27
J: TRBJ2-7
size: NA

CDR3: CASSPSGVTGGTEAFF
DNA: TGTGCCAGCTCACCATCGGGTGTCACAGGAGGGACTGAAGCTTTCTTT
D: NA
V: TRBV18
J: TRBJ1-1
size: NA

CDR3: CASSQDPGAKQYF
DNA: TGCGCCAGCAGCCAAGATCCAGGGGCGAAGCAGTACTTC
D: NA
V: TRBV4-1
J: TRBJ2-7
size: NA

CDR3: CSSSLKSETGSYTF
DNA: TGTTCCAGCAGCTTAAAATCGGAGACAGGTAGCTACACCTTC
D: NA
V: TRBV7-9
J: TRBJ1-2
size: few

CDR3: CAWSSGGYGYTF
DNA: TGTGCCTGGAGTTCAGGGGGCTATGGCTACACCTTC
D: TRBD1
V: TRBV30
J: TRBJ1-2
size: NA

CDR3: CASSFRAGALLWTGELFF
DNA: TGCGCCAGCAGCTTTAGGGCAGGGGCGTTACTTTGGACCGGGGAGCTGTTTTTT
D: NA
V: TRBV5-1
J: TRBJ2-2
size: NA

CDR3: CASSQTRSSYNEQFF
DNA: TGCGCCAGCAGCCAGACTAGGAGCTCCTACAATGAGCAGTTCTTC
D: NA
V: TRBV5-1
J: TRBJ2-1
size: NA

CDR3: CASSDRNYGYTF
DNA: TGTGCCAGTAGTGACAGAAACTATGGCTACACCTTC
D: NA
V: TRBV19
J: TRBJ1-2
size: NA

CDR3: CASSAGQGDTGELFF
DNA: TGCGCCAGCAGCGCGGGACAGGGGGACACCGGGGAGCTGTTTTTT
D: TRBD1
V: TRBV5-1
J: TRBJ2-2
size: NA

CDR3: CASSLATGGEGYTF
DNA: TGTGCCAGCAGTCTCGCTACAGGGGGGGAGGGCTACACCTTC
D: TRBD1
V: TRBV6-5
J: TRBJ1-2
size: NA

CDR3: CSAIGGRQFF
DNA: TGCAGTGCTATTGGAGGGCGTCAGTTCTTC
D: NA
V: TRBV20-1
J: TRBJ2-1
size: NA

CDR3: CATLGSPGTEAFF
DNA: TGTGCCACCCTGGGGTCCCCGGGGACTGAAGCTTTCTTT
D: NA
V: TRBV6-5
J: TRBJ1-1
size: NA

CDR3: CASSVVGQGDTEAFF
DNA: TGTGCCAGCAGCGTGGTTGGACAGGGGGACACTGAAGCTTTCTTT
D: TRBD1
V: TRBV9
J: TRBJ1-1
size: NA

CDR3: CASSPQTGVNEKLFF
DNA: TGCGCCAGCAGCCCCCAGACAGGGGTTAATGAAAAACTGTTTTTT
D: TRBD1
V: TRBV4-3
J: TRBJ1-4
size: NA

CDR3: CAWSVQMNTEAFF
DNA: TGTGCCTGGAGTGTTCAGATGAACACTGAAGCTTTCTTT
D: NA
V: TRBV30
J: TRBJ1-1
size: NA

CDR3: CASRGWGQGYGYTF
DNA: TGTGCCAGCCGGGGTTGGGGGCAGGGCTATGGCTACACCTTC
D: NA
V: TRBV5-6
J: TRBJ1-2
size: NA

CDR3: CASSGRVGYTF
DNA: TGTGCCAGCAGTGGCAGGGTAGGCTACACCTTC
D: NA
V: TRBV2
J: TRBJ1-2
size: NA

CDR3: CASTTREGPLHEQFF
DNA: TGTGCCAGTACTACGCGGGAGGGCCCCCTCCATGAGCAGTTCTTC
D: TRBD2
V: TRBV19
J: TRBJ2-1
size: NA

CDR3: CASSLDYRTDTQYF
DNA: TGTGCCAGCAGCTTGGACTACCGCACAGATACGCAGTATTTT
D: NA
V: TRBV5-6
J: TRBJ2-3
size: NA

CDR3: CASSPIRGLSTEAFF
DNA: TGTGCCAGCAGCCCGATCAGGGGGCTGTCCACTGAAGCTTTCTTT
D: TRBD1
V: TRBV7-2
J: TRBJ1-1
size: NA

CDR3: CASSLVRGTEAFF
DNA: TGCGCCAGCAGCTTGGTTCGGGGAACTGAAGCTTTCTTT
D: NA
V: TRBV5-1
J: TRBJ1-1
size: NA

CDR3: CASSSKETGFAYEQYF
DNA: TGTGCCAGCAGCTCTAAGGAGACAGGGTTCGCCTACGAGCAGTACTTC
D: TRBD1
V: TRBV13
J: TRBJ2-7
size: once

CDR3: CAWSRPGPLHF
DNA: TGTGCCTGGAGCAGACCGGGGCCCCTCCACTTT
D: NA
V: TRBV30
J: TRBJ1-6
size: once

CDR3: CASSLASAGPQETQYF
DNA: TGTGCCAGCAGCTTAGCGTCGGCGGGACCACAAGAGACCCAGTACTTC
D: NA
V: TRBV7-2
J: TRBJ2-5
size: NA

CDR3: CASSQEFTSGRSSEQYF
DNA: TGTGCCAGCAGCCAAGAATTTACTAGCGGGAGAAGTTCCGAGCAGTACTTC
D: TRBD2
V: TRBV14
J: TRBJ2-7
size: NA

CDR3: CASSLQGGQSSTYEQYF
DNA: TGTGCCAGCAGTCTCCAGGGAGGGCAGTCCTCTACCTACGAGCAGTACTTC
D: TRBD2
V: TRBV2
J: TRBJ2-7
size: NA